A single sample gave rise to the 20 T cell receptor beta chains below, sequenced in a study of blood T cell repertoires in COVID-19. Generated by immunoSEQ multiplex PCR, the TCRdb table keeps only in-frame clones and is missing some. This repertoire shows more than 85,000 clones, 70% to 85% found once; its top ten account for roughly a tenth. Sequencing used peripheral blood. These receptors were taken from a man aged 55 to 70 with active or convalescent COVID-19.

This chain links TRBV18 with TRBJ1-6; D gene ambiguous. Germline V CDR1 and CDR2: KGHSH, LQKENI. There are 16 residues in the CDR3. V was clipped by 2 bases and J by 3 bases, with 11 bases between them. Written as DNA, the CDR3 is TGTGCCAGCTCACCAACGGGGAGAGGCTATAATTCACCCCTCCACTTT. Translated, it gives CASSPTGRGYNSPLHF. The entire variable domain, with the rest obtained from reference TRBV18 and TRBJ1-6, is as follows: NAGVMQNPRHLVRRRGQEARLRCSPMKGHSHVYWYRQLPEEGLKFMVYLQKENIIDESGMPKERFSAEFPKEGPSILRIQQVVRGDSAAYFCASSPTGRGYNSPLHFGNGTRLTVT.

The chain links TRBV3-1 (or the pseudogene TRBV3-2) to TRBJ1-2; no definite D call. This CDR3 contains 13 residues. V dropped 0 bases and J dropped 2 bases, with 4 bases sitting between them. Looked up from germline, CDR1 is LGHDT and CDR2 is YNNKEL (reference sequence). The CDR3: CASSQDLNYGYTF. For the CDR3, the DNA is TGTGCCAGCAGCCAAGATTTAAACTATGGCTACACCTTC.

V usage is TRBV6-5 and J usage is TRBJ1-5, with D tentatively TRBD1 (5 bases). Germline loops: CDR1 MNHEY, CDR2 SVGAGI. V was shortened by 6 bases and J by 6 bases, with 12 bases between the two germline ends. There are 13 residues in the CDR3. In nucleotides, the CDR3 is TGTGCCAGCAGCCAGACTCAGGGTCAGCCCCAGCATTTT. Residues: CASSQTQGQPQHF.

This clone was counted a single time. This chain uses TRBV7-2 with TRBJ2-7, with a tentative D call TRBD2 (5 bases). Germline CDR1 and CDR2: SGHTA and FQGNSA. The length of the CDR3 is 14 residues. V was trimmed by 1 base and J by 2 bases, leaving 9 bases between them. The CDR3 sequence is CASSLEGLPYEQYF. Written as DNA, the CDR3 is TGTGCCAGCAGCTTAGAAGGACTCCCCTACGAGCAGTACTTC.

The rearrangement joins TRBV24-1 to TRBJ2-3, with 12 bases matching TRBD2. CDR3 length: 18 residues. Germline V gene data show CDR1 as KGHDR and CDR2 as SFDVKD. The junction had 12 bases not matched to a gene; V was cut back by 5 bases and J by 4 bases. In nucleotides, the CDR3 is TGTGCCACCAGTGCCCCGACTAGCGGGAGCTATGATCCAGATACGCAGTATTTT. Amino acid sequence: CATSAPTSGSYDPDTQYF.

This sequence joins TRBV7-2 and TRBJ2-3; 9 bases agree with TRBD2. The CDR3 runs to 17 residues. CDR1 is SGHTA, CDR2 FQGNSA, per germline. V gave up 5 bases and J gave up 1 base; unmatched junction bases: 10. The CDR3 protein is CASSPGTSSLGTDTQYF. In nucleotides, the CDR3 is TGTGCCAGCAGCCCAGGGACTAGCTCCCTCGGCACAGATACGCAGTATTTT.

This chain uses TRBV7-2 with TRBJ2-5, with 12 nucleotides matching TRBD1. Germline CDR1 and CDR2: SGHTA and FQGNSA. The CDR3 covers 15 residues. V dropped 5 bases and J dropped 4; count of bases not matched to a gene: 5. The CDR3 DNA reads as TGTGCCAGCAGCCGGGACAGGGGGCAGGGAGAGACCCAGTACTTC. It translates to CASSRDRGQGETQYF.

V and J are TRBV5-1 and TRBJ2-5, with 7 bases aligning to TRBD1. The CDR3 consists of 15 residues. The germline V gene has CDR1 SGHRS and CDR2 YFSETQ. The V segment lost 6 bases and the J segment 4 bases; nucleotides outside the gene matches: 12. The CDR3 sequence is CASTPGQTKLETQYF. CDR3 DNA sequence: TGCGCCAGCACCCCGGGACAGACCAAGCTAGAGACCCAGTACTTC.

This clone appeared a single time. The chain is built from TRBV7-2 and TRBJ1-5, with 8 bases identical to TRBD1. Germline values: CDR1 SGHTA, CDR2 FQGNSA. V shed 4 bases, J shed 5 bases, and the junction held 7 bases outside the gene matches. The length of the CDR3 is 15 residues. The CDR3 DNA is TGTGCCAGCAGCTCCCGGACAGGGCGTGATCAGCCCCAGCATTTT. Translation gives CASSSRTGRDQPQHF.

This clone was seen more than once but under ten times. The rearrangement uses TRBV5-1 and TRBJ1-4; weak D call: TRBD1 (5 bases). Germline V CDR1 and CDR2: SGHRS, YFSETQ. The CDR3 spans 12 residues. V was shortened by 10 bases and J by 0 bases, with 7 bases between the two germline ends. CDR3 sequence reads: CASRATNEKLFF. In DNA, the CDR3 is TGCGCCTCCAGGGCAACTAATGAAAAACTGTTTTTT.

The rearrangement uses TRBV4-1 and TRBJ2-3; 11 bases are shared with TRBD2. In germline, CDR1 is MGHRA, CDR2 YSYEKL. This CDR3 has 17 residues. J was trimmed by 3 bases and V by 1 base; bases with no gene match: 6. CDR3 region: CASSQAPTSGITDTQYF. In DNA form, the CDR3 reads TGCGCCAGCAGCCAAGCGCCGACTAGCGGGATAACAGATACGCAGTATTTT.

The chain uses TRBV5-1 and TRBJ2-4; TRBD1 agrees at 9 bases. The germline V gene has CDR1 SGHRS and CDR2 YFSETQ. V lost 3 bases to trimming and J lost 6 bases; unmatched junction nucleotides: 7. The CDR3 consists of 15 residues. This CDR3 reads CASSSTGGEGNIQYF. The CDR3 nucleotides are TGCGCCAGCAGCTCTACAGGGGGCGAGGGAAACATTCAGTACTTC.

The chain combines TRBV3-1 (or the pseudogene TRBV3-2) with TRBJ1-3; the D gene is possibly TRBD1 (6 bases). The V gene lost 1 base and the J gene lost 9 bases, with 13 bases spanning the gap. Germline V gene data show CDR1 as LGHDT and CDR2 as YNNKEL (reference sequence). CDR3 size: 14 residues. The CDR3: CASSQAGAVSTIYF. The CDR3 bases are TGTGCCAGCAGCCAAGCAGGGGCGGTGAGCACCATATATTTT.

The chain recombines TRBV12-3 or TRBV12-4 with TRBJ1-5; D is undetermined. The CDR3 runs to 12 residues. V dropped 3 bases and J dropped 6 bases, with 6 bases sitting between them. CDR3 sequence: CASSLMAQPQHF. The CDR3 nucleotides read TGTGCCAGCAGTTTGATGGCTCAGCCCCAGCATTTT.

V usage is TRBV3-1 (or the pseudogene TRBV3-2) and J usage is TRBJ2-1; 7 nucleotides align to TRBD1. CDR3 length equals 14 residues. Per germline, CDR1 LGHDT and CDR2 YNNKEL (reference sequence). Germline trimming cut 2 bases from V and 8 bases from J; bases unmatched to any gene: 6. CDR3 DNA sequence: TGTGCCAGCAGCCAAACCAGCACAGGGGATGAGCAGTTCTTC. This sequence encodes CASSQTSTGDEQFF.

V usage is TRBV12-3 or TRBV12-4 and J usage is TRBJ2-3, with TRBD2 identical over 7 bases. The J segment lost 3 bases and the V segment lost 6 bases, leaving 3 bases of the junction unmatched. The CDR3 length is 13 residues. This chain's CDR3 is CASRILATDTQYF. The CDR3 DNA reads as TGTGCCAGCAGGATACTAGCGACAGATACGCAGTATTTT.

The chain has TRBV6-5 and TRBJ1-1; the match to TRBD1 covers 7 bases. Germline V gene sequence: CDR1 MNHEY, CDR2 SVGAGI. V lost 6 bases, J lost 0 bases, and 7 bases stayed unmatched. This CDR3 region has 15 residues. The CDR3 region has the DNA TGTGCCAGCAGCTCACAGGGGTCGCTGAACACTGAAGCTTTCTTT. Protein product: CASSSQGSLNTEAFF.

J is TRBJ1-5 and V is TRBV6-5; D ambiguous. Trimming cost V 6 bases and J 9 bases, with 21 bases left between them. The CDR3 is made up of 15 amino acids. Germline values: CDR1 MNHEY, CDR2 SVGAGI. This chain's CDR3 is CASRAPETDWRPQHF. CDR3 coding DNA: TGTGCCAGCAGAGCCCCTGAGACGGACTGGCGGCCCCAGCATTTT.

The CDR3 here is CASSYSGRGDQPQHF. The CDR3 DNA reads TGTGCCAGCAGTTACTCAGGCAGGGGTGATCAGCCCCAGCATTTT. V and J are TRBV6-5 and TRBJ1-5; TRBD1 is a possible D gene (6 bases). V was clipped by 0 bases and J by 5 bases, with 11 bases between them. Per the germline V gene, CDR1 is MNHEY and CDR2 is SVGAGI. This CDR3 has 15 amino acids.

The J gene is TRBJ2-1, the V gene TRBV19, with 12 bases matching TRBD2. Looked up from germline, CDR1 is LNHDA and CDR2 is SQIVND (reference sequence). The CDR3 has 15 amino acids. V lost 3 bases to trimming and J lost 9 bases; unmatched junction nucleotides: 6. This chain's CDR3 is CASSIGLAGGIEQFF. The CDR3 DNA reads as TGTGCCAGTAGTATCGGTCTAGCGGGAGGGATTGAGCAGTTCTTC.